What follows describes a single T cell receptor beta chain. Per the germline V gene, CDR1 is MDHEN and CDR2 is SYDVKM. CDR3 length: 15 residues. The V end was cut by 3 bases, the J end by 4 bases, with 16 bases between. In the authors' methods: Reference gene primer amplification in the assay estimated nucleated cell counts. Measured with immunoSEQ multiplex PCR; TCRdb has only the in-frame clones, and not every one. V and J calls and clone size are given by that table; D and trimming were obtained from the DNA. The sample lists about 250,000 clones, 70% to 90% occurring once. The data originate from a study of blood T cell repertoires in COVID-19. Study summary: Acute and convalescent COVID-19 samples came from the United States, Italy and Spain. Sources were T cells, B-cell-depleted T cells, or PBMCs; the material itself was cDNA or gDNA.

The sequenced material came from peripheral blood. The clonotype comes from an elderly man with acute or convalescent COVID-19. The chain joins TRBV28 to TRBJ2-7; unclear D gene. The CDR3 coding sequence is TGTGCCAGCAGTTTGTCTCGAACATCAACGTACGAGCAGTACTTC. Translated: CASSLSRTSTYEQYF.